The 14 T cell receptor beta chains below come from one sample, sequenced in a study of Ad26.COV2.S vaccination and SARS-CoV-2 variants. Treatment: roughly 19 received Ad26.COV2.S at low or high dose, single or two shots; 5 received placebo; per-sample allocation not given. Material that was analyzed had been drawn on day 63 after the first vaccine or placebo injection. TCRdb's copy holds only in-frame clones and misses some; the assay was immunoSEQ multiplex PCR. The sample contains 350,000 to 450,000 clones, approximately 84% of which appear only once. The starting material was peripheral blood, obtained in a trial of Ad26.COV2.S vaccine versus placebo. The receptors derive from a person aged 18 to 65 who received the Ad26.COV2.S COVID-19 vaccine or a placebo.

This clone has more than one count but fewer than ten. This rearrangement joins TRBV5-4 to TRBJ2-2; the D is unclear. The CDR3 length is 13 residues. V was trimmed by 1 base and J by 5 bases, leaving 6 bases between them. Germline V gene data show CDR1 as SGHNT and CDR2 as YYREEE (reference sequence). CDR3 amino acids: CASSLPSTGELFF. CDR3 coding DNA: TGTGCCAGCAGCTTGCCCAGTACCGGGGAGCTGTTTTTT.

The gene calls are TRBV19 and TRBJ2-3; D might be TRBD2 (6 bases). Germline CDR1 LNHDA, CDR2 SQIVND (reference sequence). There are 14 residues in the CDR3. V gave up 5 bases and J gave up 6 bases, with 15 bases separating them. The chain's CDR3 is CASSLPGVGDTQYF. CDR3 DNA sequence: TGTGCCAGTAGTCTCCCGGGGGTCGGGGATACGCAGTATTTT. Full variable domain (outside the CDR3, taken from reference TRBV19 and TRBJ2-3): DGGITQSPKYLFRKEGQNVTLSCEQNLNHDAMYWYRQDPGQGLRLIYYSQIVNDFQKGDIAEGYSVSREKKESFPLTVTSAQKNPTAFYLCASSLPGVGDTQYFGPGTRLTVL.

This clone was seen a single time. The CDR3 nucleotides read TGTGCCAGCAGTTACGTGGCGGGAGGAGGCACAGATACGCAGTATTTT. Encoded protein: CASSYVAGGGTDTQYF. The chain uses TRBV6-5 and TRBJ2-3; 8 nucleotides match TRBD2. CDR3 length: 16 amino acids. The germline V gene encodes CDR1 MNHEY and CDR2 SVGAGI. The trim removed 2 bases at V and 1 base at J, leaving 5 bases unmatched.

The J gene is TRBJ2-7, the V gene TRBV18; TRBD2 aligns across 11 bases. This CDR3 spans 16 amino acids. The J segment lost 3 bases and the V segment lost 3 bases, leaving 7 bases of the junction unmatched. Germline CDR1 reads KGHSH; CDR2 reads LQKENI. DNA for the CDR3: TGTGCCAGCTCACCTTCCGGGACTAGCGGATACTACGAGCAGTACTTC. Protein product: CASSPSGTSGYYEQYF.

This chain uses TRBV10-3 with TRBJ1-1; D gene unclear. This CDR3 spans 14 amino acids. The V gene lost 2 bases and the J gene lost 2 bases, with 9 bases spanning the gap. Germline assignment: CDR1 ENHRY and CDR2 SYGVKD. The chain's CDR3 is CAISERDLNTEAFF. The CDR3, as DNA: TGTGCCATCAGTGAGCGGGATTTAAACACTGAAGCTTTCTTT.

The chain combines TRBV19 with TRBJ2-2, with D unclear. V lost 2 bases to trimming and J lost 5 bases, with 9 bases between them. Germline CDR1 is LNHDA and CDR2 is SQIVND (reference sequence). This CDR3 has 14 residues. CDR3 nucleotides: TGTGCCAGTAGTATACTACTGTTGACCGGGGAGCTGTTTTTT. This codes for CASSILLLTGELFF.

This clone occurred once. The gene calls are TRBV10-3 and TRBJ1-6, with TRBD1 identical over 8 bases. CDR1 is ENHRY, CDR2 SYGVKD, per germline. With V trimmed by 11 bases and J by 0 bases, 12 bases remained unmatched. This CDR3 contains 17 residues. The CDR3 loop is CASLPGQASSYNSPLHF. CDR3 in DNA: TGTGCCTCCTTACCGGGACAGGCAAGCTCCTATAATTCACCCCTCCACTTT.

The chain employs TRBV7-7 and TRBJ2-5; 7 bases map to TRBD2. The V and J ends lost 1 base and 1 base, in that order; junction bases with no gene match: 6. Germline V CDR1 and CDR2: SSHAT, FNYEAQ (reference sequence). The length of the CDR3 is 16 residues. The CDR3 coding sequence is TGTGCCAGCAGCTTAGGTGCGGGAGCTACCCAAGAGACCCAGTACTTC. This translates into CASSLGAGATQETQYF.

The V call is TRBV5-1, the J call TRBJ2-1, with 9 nucleotides matching TRBD1. V trimming: 4 bases; J trimming: 8 bases; junction bases outside the gene matches: 7. Germline-derived CDR1 and CDR2 are SGHRS and YFSETQ. This CDR3 has 14 amino acids. As DNA, the CDR3 is TGCGCCAGCAGCACCGGGACAGGGTACGATGAGCAGTTCTTC. Protein product: CASSTGTGYDEQFF.

The chain carries TRBV11-2 and TRBJ2-7, with D perhaps matching TRBD2 (6 bases). The CDR3 runs 15 residues. V lost 5 bases and J 5 bases, leaving 19 bases between the germline ends. The V gene's germline CDR1 is SGHAT and CDR2 FQNNGV. As DNA, the CDR3 is TGTGCCAGCAGCCCGGGGGTTTTGAGGCAGCACGAGCAGTACTTC. It is translated as CASSPGVLRQHEQYF.

The rearrangement joins TRBV14 to TRBJ1-5; D not resolved. Between the trimmed V and J ends, which lost 6 bases and 3 bases, there was a span of 12 bases. Germline V gene data show CDR1 as SGHDN and CDR2 as FVKESK. The CDR3 is 14 residues long. The CDR3 DNA is TGTGCCAGCAGTTCTCGGGGAAACAATCAGCCCCAGCATTTT. This encodes CASSSRGNNQPQHF.

The chain is built from TRBV5-1 and TRBJ2-2; no clear D gene. Germline loops: CDR1 SGHRS, CDR2 YFSETQ. The CDR3 is 15 residues long. Trimming removed 6 bases from V and 2 bases from J, with 14 bases in between. CDR3 DNA: TGCGCCAGCACCGGGTACACCATAAACACCGGGGAGCTGTTTTTT. Translating it yields CASTGYTINTGELFF. The entire variable domain, with the rest obtained from reference TRBV5-1 and TRBJ2-2, is as follows: KAGVTQTPRYLIKTRGQQVTLSCSPISGHRSVSWYQQTPGQGLQFLFEYFSETQRNKGNFPGRFSGRQFSNSRSEMNVSTLELGDSALYLCASTGYTINTGELFFGEGSRLTVL.

The chain links TRBV19 to TRBJ1-1, with D tentatively TRBD1 (5 bases). Germline CDR1 and CDR2: LNHDA and SQIVND (reference sequence). The V gene lost 9 bases and the J gene lost 1 base, with 15 bases spanning the gap. This CDR3 is built from 14 residues. The chain's CDR3 is CASHRPTRNTEAFF. For the CDR3, the DNA is TGTGCCAGCCACAGGCCTACGAGGAACACTGAAGCTTTCTTT.

The chain combines TRBV3-1 (or the pseudogene TRBV3-2) with TRBJ2-5; 7 nucleotides line up with TRBD2. V lost 5 bases and J lost 6; bases outside the gene matches: 9. CDR1 is LGHDT, CDR2 YNNKEL, per germline (reference sequence). CDR3 length: 14 amino acids. The CDR3 sequence is CASSGSGIGQTQYF. The DNA of the CDR3 is TGTGCCAGCAGCGGCAGCGGGATAGGACAGACCCAGTACTTC.